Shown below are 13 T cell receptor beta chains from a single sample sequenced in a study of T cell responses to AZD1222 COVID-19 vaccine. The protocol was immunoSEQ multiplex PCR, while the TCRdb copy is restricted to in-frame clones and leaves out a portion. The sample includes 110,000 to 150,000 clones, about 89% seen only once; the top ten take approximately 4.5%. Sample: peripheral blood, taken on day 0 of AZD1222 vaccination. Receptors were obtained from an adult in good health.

The CDR3: CASSYRGEQYF. The DNA of the CDR3 is TGTGCCAGCAGTTATAGGGGCGAGCAGTACTTC. V is TRBV6-5 and J is TRBJ2-7; a possible D gene is TRBD1 (5 bases). Germline CDR1 reads MNHEY; CDR2 reads SVGAGI. The CDR3 covers 11 residues. Between the trimmed V and J ends, which lost 3 bases and 6 bases, there was a span of 6 bases.

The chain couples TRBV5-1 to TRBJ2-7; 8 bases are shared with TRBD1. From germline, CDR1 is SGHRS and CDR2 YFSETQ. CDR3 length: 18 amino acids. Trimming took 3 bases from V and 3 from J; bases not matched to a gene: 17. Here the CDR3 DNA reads TGCGCCAGCAGCTCCCTCAGCCCCGAATGGACAGGGAACTACGAGCAGTACTTC. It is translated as CASSSLSPEWTGNYEQYF.

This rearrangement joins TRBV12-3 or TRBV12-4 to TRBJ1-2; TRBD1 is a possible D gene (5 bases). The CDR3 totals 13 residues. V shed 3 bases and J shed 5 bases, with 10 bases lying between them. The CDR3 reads CASSFPGGYGYTF. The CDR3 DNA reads TGTGCCAGCAGTTTCCCTGGGGGGTATGGCTACACCTTC.

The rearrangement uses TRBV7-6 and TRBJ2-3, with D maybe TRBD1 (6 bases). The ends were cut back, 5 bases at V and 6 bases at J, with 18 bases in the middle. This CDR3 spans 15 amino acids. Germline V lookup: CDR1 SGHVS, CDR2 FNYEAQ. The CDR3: CASSLRGLTSDTQYF. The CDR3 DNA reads TGTGCCAGCAGCCTCAGGGGCCTAACGTCGGATACGCAGTATTTT.

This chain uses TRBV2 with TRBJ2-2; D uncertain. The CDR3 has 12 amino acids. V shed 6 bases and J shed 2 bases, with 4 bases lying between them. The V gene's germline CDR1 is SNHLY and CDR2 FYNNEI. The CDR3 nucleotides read TGTGCCAGCAGCACAAACACCGGGGAGCTGTTTTTT. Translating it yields CASSTNTGELFF.

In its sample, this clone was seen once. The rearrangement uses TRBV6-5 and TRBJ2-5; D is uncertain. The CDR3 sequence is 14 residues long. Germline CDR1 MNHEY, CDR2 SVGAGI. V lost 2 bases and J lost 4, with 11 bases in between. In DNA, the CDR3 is TGTGCCAGCAGTTACGCAGAAGTCGGAGAGACCCAGTACTTC. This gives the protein CASSYAEVGETQYF.

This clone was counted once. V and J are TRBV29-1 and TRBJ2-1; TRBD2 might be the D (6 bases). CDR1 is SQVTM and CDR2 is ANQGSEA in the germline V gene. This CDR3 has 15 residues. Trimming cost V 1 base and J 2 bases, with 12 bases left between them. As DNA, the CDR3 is TGCAGCGTTGAAGGATTGGCGGGGACCTACAATGAGCAGTTCTTC. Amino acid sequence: CSVEGLAGTYNEQFF.

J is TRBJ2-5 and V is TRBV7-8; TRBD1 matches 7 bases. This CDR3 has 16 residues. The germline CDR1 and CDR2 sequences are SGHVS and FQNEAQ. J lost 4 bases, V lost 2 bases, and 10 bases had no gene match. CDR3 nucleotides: TGTGCCAGCAGCTTAATTTCAGGGACAGTTGTAGAGACCCAGTACTTC. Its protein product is CASSLISGTVVETQYF.

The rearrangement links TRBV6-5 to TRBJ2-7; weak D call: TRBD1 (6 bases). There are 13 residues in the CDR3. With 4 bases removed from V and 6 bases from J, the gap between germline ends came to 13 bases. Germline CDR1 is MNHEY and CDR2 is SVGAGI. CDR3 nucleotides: TGTGCCAGCAGTTGGAGAACAGGGCTCGAGCAGTACTTC. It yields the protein CASSWRTGLEQYF.

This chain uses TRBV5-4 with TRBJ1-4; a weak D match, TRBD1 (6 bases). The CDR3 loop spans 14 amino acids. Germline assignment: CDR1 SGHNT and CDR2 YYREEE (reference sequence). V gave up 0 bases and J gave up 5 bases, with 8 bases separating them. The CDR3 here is CASSLGQENEKLFF. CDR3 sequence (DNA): TGTGCCAGCAGCTTGGGACAGGAGAATGAAAAACTGTTTTTT. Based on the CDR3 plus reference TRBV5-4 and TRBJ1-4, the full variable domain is ETGVTQSPTHLIKTRGQQVTLRCSSQSGHNTVSWYQQALGQGPQFIFQYYREEENGRGNFPPRFSGLQFPNYSSELNVNALELDDSALYLCASSLGQENEKLFFGSGTQLSVL.

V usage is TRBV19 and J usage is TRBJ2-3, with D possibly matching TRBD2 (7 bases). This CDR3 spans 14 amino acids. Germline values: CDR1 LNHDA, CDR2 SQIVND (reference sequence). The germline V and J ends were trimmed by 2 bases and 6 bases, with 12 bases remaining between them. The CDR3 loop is CASSIYGGADTQYF. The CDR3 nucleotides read TGTGCCAGTAGTATATATGGGGGGGCGGATACGCAGTATTTT. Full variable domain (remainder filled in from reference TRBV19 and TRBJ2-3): DGGITQSPKYLFRKEGQNVTLSCEQNLNHDAMYWYRQDPGQGLRLIYYSQIVNDFQKGDIAEGYSVSREKKESFPLTVTSAQKNPTAFYLCASSIYGGADTQYFGPGTRLTVL.

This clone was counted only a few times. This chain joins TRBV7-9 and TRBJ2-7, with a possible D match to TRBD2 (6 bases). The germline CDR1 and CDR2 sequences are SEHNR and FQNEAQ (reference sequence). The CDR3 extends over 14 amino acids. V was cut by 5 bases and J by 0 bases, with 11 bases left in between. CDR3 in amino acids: CASSRRGSSYEQYF. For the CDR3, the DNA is TGTGCCAGCAGCAGACGGGGGAGCTCCTACGAGCAGTACTTC.

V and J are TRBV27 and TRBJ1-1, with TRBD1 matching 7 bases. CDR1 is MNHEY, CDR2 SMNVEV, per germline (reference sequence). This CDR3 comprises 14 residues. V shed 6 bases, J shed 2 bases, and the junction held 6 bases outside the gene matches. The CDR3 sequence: CASRKDRANTEAFF. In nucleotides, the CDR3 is TGTGCCAGCAGGAAAGACAGGGCTAACACTGAAGCTTTCTTT.